These 30 T cell receptor beta chains came from one sample sequenced in a study of regulatory T cells in long-lasting Graves disease (dated by TCRdb to the early 2020s). In the paper's terms, the time point label means: persistent/refractory GD, antithyroid drugs over 5 years with positive TRAb. For both TCR sequencing and RNA sequencing, RNA was extracted from PBMCs in TRIzol. The protocol used for the library was multiplex PCR. For sequencing, an Illumina HiSeq 4000 was employed. iRepertoire HTBI primers and Arm-PCR amplification of CDR3 regions were used to construct TCR beta libraries. The public sequencing data were trimmed at Q25 with fastp and processed into clonotypes with MiXCR by TCRdb, which kept only in-frame beta chains. Each CDR3 protein appears once, grouped with its most common genes and DNA. The sample data list under 500,000 distinct CDR3 sequences, and 20% of these were observed just once. Jointly, the top ten make up less than 25% of the sample.

The sample consisted of peripheral blood mononuclear cells (PBMCs), taken when the disease was refractory, from a patient treated with antithyroid drugs. These receptor sequences come from a female donor with Graves disease.

The chain uses TRBV7-9 and TRBJ1-4; tentative D call: TRBD1 (5 bases). The length of the CDR3 is 16 residues. The germline V and J ends were trimmed by 4 bases and 5 bases, with 17 bases remaining between them. Germline V gene lookup returns CDR1 SEHNR and CDR2 FQNEAQ (reference sequence). The CDR3 sequence is CASSSPRWGLNEKLFF. CDR3 nucleotides: TGTGCCAGCAGCTCTCCGAGATGGGGCCTGAATGAAAAACTGTTTTTT.

At least ten counts were recorded for this clonotype. V and J are TRBV12-3 or TRBV12-4 and TRBJ1-2, with TRBD1 as a possible D gene (6 bases). The CDR3 totals 14 residues. Trimming cost V 4 bases and J 7 bases, with 16 bases left between them. In DNA, the CDR3 is TGTGCCAGCAGTTGGGGTACAGGGTTGGTTGGCTACACCTTC. It encodes CASSWGTGLVGYTF.

The sample holds many counts of this clonotype. CDR3 coding DNA: TGTGCCAGCGGACCCGGCCGCGGGGAGCTGTTTTTT. This codes for CASGPGRGELFF. This chain uses TRBV7-3 with TRBJ2-2; D is unclear. The CDR3 has 12 residues. Per germline, CDR1 SGHTA and CDR2 FQGTGA. Between the trimmed V and J ends, which lost 8 bases and 7 bases, there was a span of 11 bases. Full variable domain (rest looked up from reference TRBV7-3 and TRBJ2-2): GAGVSQTPSNKVTEKGKYVELRCDPISGHTALYWYRQSLGQGPEFLIYFQGTGAADDSGLPNDRFFAVRPEGSVSTLKIQRTERGDSAVYLCASGPGRGELFFGEGSRLTVL.

V usage is TRBV5-6 and J usage is TRBJ2-7, with D possibly being TRBD2 (5 bases). The CDR3 sequence is 13 residues long. V lost 4 bases and J lost 3, with 11 bases in between. Germline lookup yields CDR1 SGHDT and CDR2 YYEEEE. The CDR3 loop is CASSQDGDYEQYF. The DNA of the CDR3 is TGTGCCAGCAGCCAGGACGGGGACTACGAGCAGTACTTC.

This clonotype was counted many times. The chain is built from TRBV20-1 and TRBJ2-7; 11 nucleotides match TRBD2. CDR1 DFQATT and CDR2 SNEGSKA come from the germline V gene (reference sequence). The CDR3 is 16 amino acids. V shed 6 bases, J shed 5 bases, and the junction held 15 bases outside the gene matches. The CDR3 region is CSAVAPSGRTFDEQYF. In DNA, the CDR3 is TGCAGTGCCGTAGCCCCTAGCGGGAGGACCTTCGACGAGCAGTACTTC.

This clonotype was seen only a few times. CDR3 DNA sequence: TGTGCCAGCAGCTTAAGGAGGAGACTAGCGGACCTCACCGGGGAGCTGTTTTTT. Translated, it gives CASSLRRRLADLTGELFF. The chain uses TRBV7-2 and TRBJ2-2; the match to TRBD2 covers 9 bases. Germline assignment: CDR1 SGHTA and CDR2 FQGNSA. Trimming removed 2 bases from V and 4 bases from J; junction bases left unmatched: 11. The CDR3 has 18 residues. Combining the CDR3 with reference TRBV7-2 and TRBJ2-2 gives the whole variable domain GAGVSQSPSNKVTEKGKDVELRCDPISGHTALYWYRQSLGQGLEFLIYFQGNSAPDKSGLPSDRFSAERTGGSVSTLTIQRTQQEDSAVYLCASSLRRRLADLTGELFFGEGSRLTVL.

In this sample, this clonotype turned up many times. No DNA is shown, since the ends of the CDR3 on it are uncertain; the CDR3 is the one TCRdb lists. The chain couples TRBV30 to TRBJ2-2. From its first to its last residue, the CDR3 has 14 amino acids. CDR1 and CDR2 (germline): GTSNPN, SVGIG (reference sequence). CDR3 loop: CAWSVLLRAGELFF.

The chain employs TRBV11-3 and TRBJ2-2; 7 nucleotides agree with TRBD2. V lost 2 bases to trimming and J lost 0 bases; unmatched junction nucleotides: 24. The germline V gene has CDR1 SGHNT and CDR2 YENEEA. There are 23 residues in the CDR3. The CDR3 DNA sequence: TGTGCCAGCAGCTTATCTATCCTAAACCCGACTAGCACTACCCTTACGAACACCGGGGAGCTGTTTTTT. Amino acids: CASSLSILNPTSTTLTNTGELFF.

This rearrangement joins TRBV5-1 to TRBJ2-5; 15 bases agree with TRBD2. CDR1 and CDR2 from the germline V gene are SGHRS and YFSETQ. This CDR3 spans 17 amino acids. V trimming: 3 bases; J trimming: 5 bases; junction bases outside the gene matches: 8. The chain's CDR3 is CASSSGLAGGQWETQYF. The CDR3, as DNA: TGCGCCAGCAGCTCGGGACTAGCGGGGGGCCAATGGGAGACCCAGTACTTC.

This clonotype was observed at least ten times. This chain connects TRBV29-1 to TRBJ1-1; D gene uncertain. Trimming took 4 bases from V and 1 from J, leaving 10 bases between them. Germline CDR1 and CDR2: SQVTM and ANQGSEA. CDR3 size: 13 residues. The CDR3 is CSVVAFPNTEAFF. CDR3 DNA sequence: TGCAGCGTTGTGGCTTTTCCGAACACTGAAGCTTTCTTT.

This clonotype was counted at least ten times. This chain uses TRBV7-2 with TRBJ2-5; 9 bases fit TRBD2. Per the germline V gene, CDR1 is SGHTA and CDR2 is FQGNSA. The CDR3 consists of 16 residues. With 6 bases clipped from V and 2 bases from J, the junction kept 10 bases outside the gene matches. The CDR3 loop is CASRSHLAGSQETQYF. Written as DNA, the CDR3 is TGTGCCAGCAGATCCCACCTAGCGGGAAGTCAAGAGACCCAGTACTTC.

V usage is TRBV9 and J usage is TRBJ1-2, with TRBD1 identical over 8 bases. Germline V gene sequence: CDR1 SGDLS, CDR2 YYNGEE. The CDR3 has 14 residues. After removal of 3 bases from V and 2 bases from J, the junction contained 3 bases not matched to a gene. CDR3 nucleotides: TGTGCCAGCAGCGGGACAGGGTCAAACTATGGCTACACCTTC. Translation: CASSGTGSNYGYTF. The full variable domain, in which reference TRBV9 and TRBJ1-2 provide the parts outside the CDR3, is DSGVTQTPKHLITATGQRVTLRCSPRSGDLSVYWYQQSLDQGLQFLIQYYNGEERAKGNILERFSAQQFPDLHSELNLSSLELGDSALYFCASSGTGSNYGYTFGSGTRLTVV.

This clonotype turned up a few times. A read error may produce the germline difference seen at one junction end. The chain links TRBV29-1 to TRBJ1-1; possibly TRBD1 for D (5 bases). The CDR3 contains 13 residues. The germline CDR1 and CDR2 sequences are SQVTM and ANQGSEA. CDR3 in DNA: TGCAGCTCGGGACCTCTACTGAACACTGAAGTTTTCTTT. Translated: CSSGPLLNTEVFF.

At least ten counts were recorded for this clonotype. The V and J genes are TRBV7-3 and TRBJ2-7; 7 nucleotides line up with TRBD2. Germline assignment: CDR1 SGHTA and CDR2 FQGTGA. Trimming removed 5 bases from V and 2 bases from J; junction bases left unmatched: 6. This CDR3 has 14 residues. In DNA, the CDR3 is TGTGCCAGCAGCCCAGGACTAGTTACCTACGAGCAGTACTTC. Its protein product is CASSPGLVTYEQYF.

This clonotype has a handful of counts. J is TRBJ2-7 and V is TRBV27, with a weak D call TRBD2 (5 bases). The CDR3 totals 17 residues. Germline-derived CDR1 and CDR2 are MNHEY and SMNVEV (reference sequence). V lost 3 bases and J lost 4, with 22 bases in between. Written as DNA, the CDR3 is TGTGCCAGCAGTTTCAGCAGCGCGGGCCATATGGGGTACGAGCAGTACTTC. This gives the protein CASSFSSAGHMGYEQYF.

This clonotype appeared a few times. This sequence may be a read error, since a much larger clone differs from it by one base. This chain uses TRBV30 with TRBJ1-2; TRBD1 agrees at 10 bases. There are 13 residues in the CDR3. In germline, CDR1 is GTSNPN, CDR2 SVGIG (reference sequence). The CDR3 bases are TGTGCCCGGAGTCGGGACAGGGGTGATGGCTACACCTTC. Translating it yields CARSRDRGDGYTF.

Turning to this clonotype: A much larger clone is a single base away; this may be a read error. The V gene is TRBV10-3, the J gene TRBJ2-5; the D is unclear. Germline CDR1 reads ENHRY; CDR2 reads SYGVKD. The CDR3 contains 12 residues. The ends were cut back, 6 bases at V and 1 base at J, with 6 bases in the middle. CDR3 amino acids: CAIRGFQETQYF. The CDR3, as DNA: TGTGCCATCAGGGGCTTCCAAGAGACCCAGTACTTC.

The V and J genes are TRBV7-9 and TRBJ1-2; TRBD1 is a possible D gene (5 bases). This CDR3 contains 15 residues. The germline V gene has CDR1 SEHNR and CDR2 FQNEAQ (reference sequence). V was trimmed by 4 bases and J by 4 bases, leaving 16 bases between them. CDR3 amino acids: CASSSSSRQTYGYTF. The CDR3 coding sequence is TGTGCCAGCAGCTCCAGCAGCCGACAGACCTATGGCTACACCTTC.

This clonotype occurred many times. This chain links TRBV2 with TRBJ1-2; TRBD1 matches 8 bases. CDR1 is SNHLY and CDR2 is FYNNEI in the germline V gene. This CDR3 has 13 amino acids. Trimming at V came to 9 bases and at J to 4 bases, leaving 7 bases not matched to a gene. CDR3 nucleotide sequence: TGTGCCAGACTCAAGACAGGGGTCTATGGCTACACCTTC. This gives the protein CARLKTGVYGYTF.

This CDR3 is CASSSTGGLGTGELFF. The CDR3 region has the DNA TGTGCCAGCAGTTCTACAGGGGGCCTAGGCACCGGGGAGCTGTTTTTT. The chain couples TRBV12-3 or TRBV12-4 to TRBJ2-2; 9 bases line up with TRBD1. The junction had 7 bases not matched to a gene; V was cut back by 4 bases and J by 4 bases. The CDR3 loop spans 16 amino acids.

In this sample, this clonotype turned up many times. This sequence joins TRBV12-3 or TRBV12-4 and TRBJ1-3; D remains ambiguous. Trimming cost V 2 bases and J 4 bases, with 12 bases left between them. CDR3 size: 15 residues. CDR3 sequence reads: CASSLLSTGGNTIYF. The CDR3 DNA sequence: TGTGCCAGCAGTTTACTCTCAACTGGAGGAAACACCATATATTTT.

This clonotype has a handful of counts. The rearrangement uses TRBV2 and TRBJ2-3; TRBD1 matches 7 bases. The V gene's germline CDR1 is SNHLY and CDR2 FYNNEI. The CDR3 loop spans 14 amino acids. V trimming: 3 bases; J trimming: 6 bases; junction bases outside the gene matches: 6. The DNA of the CDR3 is TGTGCCAGCAGTGATTTGACAGGGCAGGATACGCAGTATTTT. It translates to CASSDLTGQDTQYF.

For this clonotype: The junction shows a germline mismatch at one end, possibly a read error. CDR3 amino acids: CASSFGHQSYSNQPRHF. CDR3 bases: TGTGCCAGCAGTTTTGGTCACCAATCGTATAGCAATCAGCCCCGGCATTTT. The V gene is TRBV28, the J gene TRBJ1-5; D not certain. Germline V gives CDR1 MDHEN, CDR2 SYDVKM. The CDR3 spans 17 residues. Combining the CDR3 with reference TRBV28 and TRBJ1-5 gives the whole variable domain DVKVTQSSRYLVKRTGEKVFLECVQDMDHENMFWYRQDPGLGLRLIYFSYDVKMKEKGDIPEGYSVSREKKERFSLILESASTNQTSMYLCASSFGHQSYSNQPRHFGDGTRLSIL.

The CDR3 region is CASSYFMGSGMRSYEQYF. The CDR3 DNA is TGTGCCAGCAGTTACTTCATGGGCTCAGGGATGCGGTCCTACGAGCAGTACTTC. J is TRBJ2-7 and V is TRBV6-5; D may be TRBD1 (5 bases). V was shortened by 1 base and J by 1 base, with 20 bases between the two germline ends. Germline V gene data show CDR1 as MNHEY and CDR2 as SVGAGI. This CDR3 has 18 residues.

V gene TRBV5-1 combines with J gene TRBJ1-1, with 10 nucleotides matching TRBD1. J lost 4 bases, V lost 7 bases, and 4 bases had no gene match. Germline values: CDR1 SGHRS, CDR2 YFSETQ. The CDR3 is 13 residues long. CDR3 in amino acids: CASGGQGPTEAFF. The CDR3 nucleotides are TGCGCCAGCGGGGGACAGGGGCCCACTGAAGCTTTCTTT.

This clonotype was detected only a few times. The V and J genes are TRBV29-1 and TRBJ2-7; D may be TRBD1 or TRBD2 (5 bases each). The CDR3 has 14 amino acids. Germline V gene data show CDR1 as SQVTM and CDR2 as ANQGSEA. V gave up 6 bases and J gave up 1 base, with 16 bases separating them. CDR3 nucleotide sequence: TGCAGCGTAGAGCTCCGGGACCGATCCTACGAGCAGTACTTC. Its translation: CSVELRDRSYEQYF.

This clonotype was counted ten times or more. The junction departs from germline at one end; a sequencing error may be responsible. The rearrangement joins TRBV7-9 to TRBJ2-7, with 8 bases fitting TRBD1. The germline V gene has CDR1 SEHNR and CDR2 FQNEAQ (reference sequence). This CDR3 contains 12 residues. As DNA, the CDR3 is TGTGCCAGCAGTCGTATACAGGGACAGGTCGACTTC. Amino acids: CASSRIQGQVDF. Supplemented by reference TRBV7-9 and TRBJ2-7, the full variable domain reads DTGVSQNPRHKITKRGQNVTFRCDPISEHNRLYWYRQTLGQGPEFLTYFQNEAQLEKSRLLSDRFSAERPKGSFSTLEIQRTEQGDSAMYLCASSRIQGQVDFGPGTRLTVT.

This clonotype was seen a single time. The chain couples TRBV7-2 to TRBJ2-1, with D perhaps assigned TRBD1 or TRBD2 (5 bases each). The CDR3 is 15 residues long. V was cut by 4 bases and J by 2 bases, with 12 bases left in between. The germline V gene has CDR1 SGHTA and CDR2 FQGNSA. This CDR3 is CASSSVGDAYNEQFF. In DNA, the CDR3 is TGTGCCAGCAGCTCGGTGGGGGACGCCTACAATGAGCAGTTCTTC. The whole variable domain, filled in from reference TRBV7-2 and TRBJ2-1, reads GAGVSQSPSNKVTEKGKDVELRCDPISGHTALYWYRQSLGQGLEFLIYFQGNSAPDKSGLPSDRFSAERTGGSVSTLTIQRTQQEDSAVYLCASSSVGDAYNEQFFGPGTRLTVL.

This rearrangement joins TRBV29-1 to TRBJ2-7; TRBD2 agrees at 7 bases. Trimming removed 0 bases from V and 1 base from J; junction bases left unmatched: 6. Germline V lookup: CDR1 SQVTM, CDR2 ANQGSEA. The CDR3 contains 15 residues. DNA of the CDR3: TGCAGCGTTGAAGATGGAACTAGCGAGTCCTACGAGCAGTACTTC. It is translated as CSVEDGTSESYEQYF.

This clonotype was recorded many times. The V call is TRBV12-3 or TRBV12-4, the J call TRBJ1-4, with D possibly being TRBD1 (5 bases). The CDR3 sequence is 16 residues long. V gave up 2 bases and J gave up 7 bases, with 17 bases separating them. The CDR3 coding sequence is TGTGCCAGCAGTTTACGTCATCCCAGGGTCGGTGAAAAACTGTTTTTT. It codes for CASSLRHPRVGEKLFF.